This T cell receptor (beta chain) was sequenced in a study of blood T cell repertoires in COVID-19. Study context: There were acute and convalescent COVID-19 samples, and they came from the United States, Italy and Spain. T cells, B-cell-depleted T cells, or PBMCs provided the cDNA or gDNA that served as material.

Methods used by the authors: Amplification from reference gene primers served as the basis for estimated nucleated cell counts. Only in-frame clones appear in the TCRdb table, and some are missing; sequencing was by immunoSEQ multiplex PCR. The D gene and trimming were derived from the DNA, and the V and J assignments and clone size from that table. Of tens of thousands of clones listed, roughly 80% are singletons. This clone was seen a single time. Germline values: CDR1 MDHEN, CDR2 SYDVKM. The CDR3 runs 16 residues. Trimming cost V 4 bases and J 2 bases; bases outside gene matches: 2. Material for sequencing was peripheral blood. The TCR sequence derives from a human donor with acute or convalescent COVID-19. The donor label of this sample is uncertain. V and J are TRBV28 and TRBJ2-3, with 14 bases that match TRBD2. The CDR3 sequence is CASSSTSGGDTDTQYF. CDR3 DNA sequence: TGTGCCAGCAGTTCGACTAGCGGGGGGGACACAGATACGCAGTATTTT.